This T cell receptor (beta chain) stems from a study of cytomegalovirus exposure and HLA in healthy donors. V was trimmed by 4 bases and J by 4 bases, leaving 18 bases between them. The length of the CDR3 is 15 residues. Looked up from germline, CDR1 is SGHNT and CDR2 is YYREEE (reference sequence). The PCR had 60 Vbeta and 13 Jbeta primers. Here immunoSEQ multiplex PCR was the method, and the copy in TCRdb shows in-frame clones only, minus some. The table for this sample gives 200,000 or so clones. The genes are TRBV5-4 and TRBJ2-7, with D tentatively TRBD1 (6 bases). The sequence derives from a girl between 2 and 10 years old in good health and CMV-seropositive. The sequenced sample was PBMCs. The CDR3 bases are TGTGCCAGCAGCGGGCAGACAGGTACCCAATACGAGCAGTACTTC. This sequence encodes CASSGQTGTQYEQYF. The full variable domain, with the rest looked up from reference TRBV5-4 and TRBJ2-7, is ETGVTQSPTHLIKTRGQQVTLRCSSQSGHNTVSWYQQALGQGPQFIFQYYREEENGRGNFPPRFSGLQFPNYSSELNVNALELDDSALYLCASSGQTGTQYEQYFGPGTRLTVT.